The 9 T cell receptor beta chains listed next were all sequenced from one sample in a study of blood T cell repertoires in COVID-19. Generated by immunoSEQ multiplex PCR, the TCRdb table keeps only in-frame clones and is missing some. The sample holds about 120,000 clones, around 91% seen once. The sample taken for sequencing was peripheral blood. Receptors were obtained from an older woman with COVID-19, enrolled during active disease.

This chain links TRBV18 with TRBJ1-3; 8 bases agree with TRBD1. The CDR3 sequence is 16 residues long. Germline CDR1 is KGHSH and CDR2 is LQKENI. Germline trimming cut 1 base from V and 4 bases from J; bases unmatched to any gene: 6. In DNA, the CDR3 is TGTGCCAGCTCACCACTTTCAGACAGGGGCGGAAACACCATATATTTT. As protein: CASSPLSDRGGNTIYF.

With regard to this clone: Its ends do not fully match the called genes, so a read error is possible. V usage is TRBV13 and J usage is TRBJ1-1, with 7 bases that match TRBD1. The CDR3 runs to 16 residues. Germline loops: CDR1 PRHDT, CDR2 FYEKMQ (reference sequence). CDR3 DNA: TGTGCCAGCACCTTAATACAGGGGTCCCGTCGGACTGAAGCTTTCTTT. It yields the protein CASTLIQGSRRTEAFF.

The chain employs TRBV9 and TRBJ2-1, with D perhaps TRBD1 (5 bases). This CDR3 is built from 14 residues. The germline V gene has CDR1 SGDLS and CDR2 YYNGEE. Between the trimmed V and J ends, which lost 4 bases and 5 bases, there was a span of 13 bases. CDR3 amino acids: CASSLQTVNNEQFF. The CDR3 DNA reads TGTGCCAGCAGCCTGCAGACAGTCAACAATGAGCAGTTCTTC.

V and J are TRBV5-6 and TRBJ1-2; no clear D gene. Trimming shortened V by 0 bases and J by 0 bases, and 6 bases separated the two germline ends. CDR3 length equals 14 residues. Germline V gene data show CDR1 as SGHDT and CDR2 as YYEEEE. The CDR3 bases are TGTGCCAGCAGCTTGGTCCGTACTAACTATGGCTACACCTTC. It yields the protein CASSLVRTNYGYTF.

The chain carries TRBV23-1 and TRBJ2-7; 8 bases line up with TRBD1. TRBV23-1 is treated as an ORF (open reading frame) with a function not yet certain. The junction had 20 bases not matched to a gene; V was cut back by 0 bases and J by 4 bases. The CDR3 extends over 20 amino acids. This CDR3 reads CASSQSHAGTGVEASYEQYF. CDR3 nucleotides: TGCGCCAGCAGTCAATCCCACGCCGGGACAGGAGTCGAAGCTAGTTACGAGCAGTACTTC.

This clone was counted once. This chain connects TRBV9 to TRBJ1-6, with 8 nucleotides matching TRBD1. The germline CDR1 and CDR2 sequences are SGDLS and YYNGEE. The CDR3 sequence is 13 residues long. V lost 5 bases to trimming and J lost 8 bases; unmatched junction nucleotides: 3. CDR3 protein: CASSDRGDSPLHF. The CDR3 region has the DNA TGTGCCAGCAGTGACAGGGGAGATTCACCCCTCCACTTT.

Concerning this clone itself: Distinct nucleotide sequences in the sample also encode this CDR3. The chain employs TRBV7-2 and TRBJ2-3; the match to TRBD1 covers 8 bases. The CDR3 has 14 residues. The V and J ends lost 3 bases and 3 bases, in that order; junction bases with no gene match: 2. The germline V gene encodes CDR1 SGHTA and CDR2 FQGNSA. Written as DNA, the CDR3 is TGTGCCAGCAGCTTGGACAGGGCAACAGATACGCAGTATTTT. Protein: CASSLDRATDTQYF.

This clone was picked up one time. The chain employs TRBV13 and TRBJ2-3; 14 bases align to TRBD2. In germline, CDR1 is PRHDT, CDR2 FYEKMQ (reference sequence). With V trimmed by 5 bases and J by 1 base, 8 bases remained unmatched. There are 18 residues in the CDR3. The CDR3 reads CASSRTSGGTRRTDTQYF. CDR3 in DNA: TGTGCCAGCAGCCGGACTAGCGGGGGGACCCGACGCACAGATACGCAGTATTTT.

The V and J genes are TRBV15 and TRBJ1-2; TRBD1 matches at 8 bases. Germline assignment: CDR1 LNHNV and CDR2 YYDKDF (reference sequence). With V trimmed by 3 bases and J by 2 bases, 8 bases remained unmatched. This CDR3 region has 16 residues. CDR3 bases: TGTGCCACCAGCAGGAGGACAGGGATGGTAAACTATGGCTACACCTTC. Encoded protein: CATSRRTGMVNYGYTF.